This T cell receptor (beta chain) appears in the sequencing data of a study of metastatic and nonmetastatic thyroid tumors. None of the patients had undergone any treatment ahead of thyroid surgery. This clone was seen a few times. TCRdb used MiXCR to call clones anew from the PCR reads. Altogether 16,000 or so clones are present, roughly 26% being singletons, with the ten largest covering around 9.3%. The ends were cut back, 3 bases at V and 7 bases at J, with 15 bases in the middle. CDR1 DFQATT and CDR2 SNEGSKA come from the germline V gene (reference sequence). The CDR3 loop spans 13 amino acids. The source of this sequence is a female donor with papillary thyroid cancer or a benign thyroid nodule (not recorded which). Some clones in this sample may be carry-over from other donors' samples. The specimen sequenced was adjacent normal tissue. V gene TRBV20-1 combines with J gene TRBJ1-1; D remains ambiguous. This CDR3 reads CSASGGRPYEAFF. The CDR3, as DNA: TGCAGTGCTAGCGGCGGGCGCCCCTATGAAGCTTTCTTT.